This entry lists 29 T cell receptor beta chains sequenced from one sample in a study of Graves' ophthalmopathy and Graves' hyperthyroidism. TCR beta CDR3 amplification used RNA transcripts. Second-round multiplex PCR came after first-round RT-PCR with HTBI primers. Via MiXCR, TCRdb re-called the multiplex PCR reads, giving one row per CDR3 protein. The sample lists about 660,000 distinct CDR3 sequences, about 38% occurring once. What was sequenced was peripheral blood. All receptors come from an adult man with Graves' ophthalmopathy.

This clonotype appeared many times. The rearrangement joins TRBV2 to TRBJ2-7, with 7 bases matching TRBD2. The germline gives CDR1 SNHLY, CDR2 FYNNEI. The CDR3 extends over 17 amino acids. The V and J ends lost 5 bases and 2 bases, in that order; junction bases with no gene match: 15. As DNA, the CDR3 is TGTGCCAGCAGTCCATATCCGAACGCGGGAGTTCCCTACGAGCAGTACTTC. Translating gives CASSPYPNAGVPYEQYF.

On this clonotype itself: A read error may be the cause here, since a much bigger clone is one base away. The V and J genes are TRBV15 and TRBJ2-2, with D perhaps matching TRBD1 or TRBD2 (6 bases each). Germline CDR1 LNHNV, CDR2 YYDKDF (reference sequence). CDR3 size: 13 residues. The CDR3 sequence is CATSRGARGELLF. CDR3 bases: TGTGCCACCAGCAGGGGGGCTCGCGGGGAGCTGCTTTTT.

J is TRBJ1-1 and V is TRBV9, with a weak D call TRBD1 (5 bases). The CDR3 length is 15 residues. V lost 7 bases, J lost 3 bases, and 19 bases lay in between. Germline V lookup: CDR1 SGDLS, CDR2 YYNGEE. CDR3 amino acids: CASSLLRGADTEAFF. The CDR3, as DNA: TGTGCCAGCTCACTCCTCCGTGGGGCAGACACTGAAGCTTTCTTT.

A note on this clonotype: At one end, the junction sequence differs from germline, possibly due to a read error. V is TRBV7-9 and J is TRBJ2-2, with D perhaps assigned TRBD1 or TRBD2 (5 bases each). This CDR3 region has 20 residues. CDR1 and CDR2 from the germline V gene are SEHNR and FQNEAQ (reference sequence). CDR3 sequence (DNA): TGCGCCAGCAGCTTGGTGGGGGACCATCGAGAGCAGGGCGGTACCGGGGAGCTGTTTTTT. This translates into CASSLVGDHREQGGTGELFF.

Turning to this clonotype: A much bigger clone sits one base away, suggesting this may be a read error. The gene calls are TRBV4-3 and TRBJ2-7, with D hard to call. V was shortened by 4 bases and J by 4 bases, with 11 bases between the two germline ends. Germline V CDR1 and CDR2: LGHNA, YSLEER. The CDR3 length is 13 residues. The CDR3 region has the DNA TGCGCCAGCAGCCGACCCCCACATTACGAGCAGTACTTC. It encodes CASSRPPHYEQYF.

This clonotype has a count of ten or more. This chain uses TRBV2 with TRBJ1-1; no clear D. CDR1 and CDR2 from the germline V gene are SNHLY and FYNNEI. Trimming took 4 bases from V and 7 from J, leaving 7 bases between them. The CDR3 is 11 amino acids. The CDR3 DNA reads TGTGCCAGCAGTGTTCGCATTGAAGCTTTCTTT. Amino acid sequence: CASSVRIEAFF.

This chain joins TRBV7-9 and TRBJ1-2; TRBD1 matches 9 bases. This CDR3 has 15 amino acids. Germline lookup yields CDR1 SEHNR and CDR2 FQNEAQ (reference sequence). V lost 1 base to trimming and J lost 6 bases; unmatched junction nucleotides: 6. The CDR3 sequence: CASSLVDRGNDGYTF. The DNA of the CDR3 is TGTGCCAGCAGCTTAGTGGACAGGGGTAATGATGGCTACACCTTC. Variable domain in full (rest from reference TRBV7-9 and TRBJ1-2): DTGVSQNPRHKITKRGQNVTFRCDPISEHNRLYWYRQTLGQGPEFLTYFQNEAQLEKSRLLSDRFSAERPKGSFSTLEIQRTEQGDSAMYLCASSLVDRGNDGYTFGSGTRLTVV.

V usage is TRBV10-3 and J usage is TRBJ1-2; 7 bases match TRBD1. In germline, CDR1 is ENHRY, CDR2 SYGVKD. V lost 4 bases, J lost 12 bases, and 14 bases stayed unmatched. This CDR3 comprises 14 residues. CDR3 sequence reads: CAISAPGQSGGHTF. The CDR3 DNA sequence: TGTGCCATCAGTGCACCGGGACAGTCAGGAGGCCACACCTTC.

The CDR3 sequence: CASTPARPNTIYF. The CDR3 nucleotides read TGTGCCAGCACCCCAGCCAGACCAAACACCATATATTTT. This rearrangement joins TRBV12-3 or TRBV12-4 to TRBJ1-3; D unclear. The CDR3 totals 13 residues. V was cut by 7 bases and J by 6 bases, with 13 bases left in between.

The CDR3 loop is CASSRLLAGASGELFF. The CDR3 nucleotides are TGTGCCAGCAGCCGACTTTTAGCGGGAGCCTCCGGGGAGCTGTTTTTT. This chain uses TRBV14 with TRBJ2-2; 9 nucleotides match TRBD2. CDR3 length equals 16 residues. From germline, CDR1 is SGHDN and CDR2 FVKESK. V trimming: 4 bases; J trimming: 6 bases; junction bases outside the gene matches: 9.

In its sample, this clonotype was seen many times. CDR3 loop: CASSGEGVNQPQHF. The CDR3 region has the DNA TGTGCCAGCAGTGGGGAGGGAGTCAATCAGCCCCAGCATTTT. The V call is TRBV25-1, the J call TRBJ1-5; no clear D gene. Trimming stripped 4 bases from V and 3 bases from J, with 10 bases between. Germline CDR1 reads MGHDK; CDR2 reads SYGVNS. This CDR3 has 14 amino acids.

The sample holds many counts of this clonotype. The chain is built from TRBV5-1 and TRBJ1-1; D gene unclear. The germline gives CDR1 SGHRS, CDR2 YFSETQ. This CDR3 region has 15 residues. The germline V and J ends were trimmed by 2 bases and 0 bases, with 11 bases remaining between them. CDR3 sequence reads: CASSLTQNLNTEAFF. CDR3 bases: TGCGCCAGCAGCTTAACACAGAACTTGAACACTGAAGCTTTCTTT.

J is TRBJ1-6 and V is TRBV11-1; possible D gene TRBD1, 6 bases. The CDR3 extends over 14 amino acids. Germline V CDR1 and CDR2: SGHAT, FQDESV (reference sequence). With 5 bases removed from V and 7 bases from J, the gap between germline ends came to 12 bases. The CDR3 loop is CASSLQDRNSPLHF. Here the CDR3 DNA reads TGTGCCAGCAGCCTACAGGACAGAAATTCACCCCTCCACTTT.

V and J are TRBV25-1 and TRBJ1-2; TRBD1 agrees at 9 bases. Germline loops: CDR1 MGHDK, CDR2 SYGVNS. The ends lost 6 bases at V and 6 bases at J; junction bases unmatched: 11. The CDR3 loop spans 15 amino acids. The CDR3 nucleotides read TGTGCCAGCAGCCTACGTCCGGGACAGGGACATGGCTACACCTTC. Protein sequence: CASSLRPGQGHGYTF.

Comments on this clonotype: A much larger clone is a single base away; this may be a read error. The gene calls are TRBV5-1 and TRBJ1-2; D unclear. Per the germline V gene, CDR1 is SGHRS and CDR2 is YFSETQ. V was shortened by 3 bases and J by 5 bases, with 11 bases between the two germline ends. The length of the CDR3 is 13 residues. CDR3 amino acids: CASSWPGRYGYTF. The CDR3 nucleotides read TGCGCCAGCAGCTGGCCAGGACGGTATGGCTACACCTTC.

This chain connects TRBV29-1 to TRBJ1-2; tentative D call: TRBD1 (6 bases). Trimming removed 3 bases from V and 3 bases from J, with 8 bases in between. The CDR3 length is 12 residues. Looked up from germline, CDR1 is SQVTM and CDR2 is ANQGSEA. The chain's CDR3 is CSVDAGDYGYTF. The DNA for the CDR3 is TGCAGCGTTGATGCAGGGGACTATGGCTACACCTTC.

This clonotype has a handful of counts. The chain has TRBV6-5 and TRBJ2-7; D is undetermined. Germline CDR1 reads MNHEY; CDR2 reads SVGAGI. The CDR3 has 11 amino acids. V gave up 2 bases and J gave up 6 bases, with 5 bases separating them. CDR3 sequence (DNA): TGTGCCAGCAGTTACATGGGCGAGCAGTACTTC. Translated, it gives CASSYMGEQYF.

The chain uses TRBV6-2 or TRBV6-3 and TRBJ1-3; D is uncertain. The CDR3 is 14 amino acids. Germline V gene data show CDR1 as MNHEY and CDR2 as SVGEGT. Trimming stripped 2 bases from V and 7 bases from J, with 12 bases between. CDR3 coding DNA: TGTGCCAGCAGTTACCTCACGGGTCGGAACACCATATATTTT. This gives the protein CASSYLTGRNTIYF.

The chain couples TRBV7-9 to TRBJ2-2; D is possibly TRBD1 (6 bases). The CDR3 has 18 residues. In germline, CDR1 is SEHNR, CDR2 FQNEAQ (reference sequence). Trimming stripped 5 bases from V and 2 bases from J, with 21 bases between. The CDR3 DNA sequence: TGTGCCAGCAGCCAATACGCTCTCACTGGGACAAACACCGGGGAGCTGTTTTTT. Translation gives CASSQYALTGTNTGELFF.

The rearrangement links TRBV9 to TRBJ2-7; TRBD2 matches 9 bases. Germline CDR1 reads SGDLS; CDR2 reads YYNGEE. CDR3 length: 15 residues. The V gene end was trimmed by 0 bases and the J gene end by 4 bases; junction bases not matched to a gene: 5. DNA of the CDR3: TGTGCCAGCAGCGTAGACCCTACTAGCGGGTACGAGCAGTACTTC. Translated, it gives CASSVDPTSGYEQYF.

The sample holds many counts of this clonotype. CDR3 sequence (DNA): TGCAGCGTTGCCCACCGAGGTCGGACTAGCGGGAACTACGAGCAGTACTTC. Translated, it gives CSVAHRGRTSGNYEQYF. This chain links TRBV29-1 with TRBJ2-7; 12 bases map to TRBD2. J lost 3 bases, V lost 4 bases, and 13 bases had no gene match. The CDR3 length is 17 residues. From germline, CDR1 is SQVTM and CDR2 ANQGSEA.

This clonotype was recorded many times. V is TRBV7-9 and J is TRBJ2-5; a possible D gene is TRBD1 (6 bases). Deletions cut 5 bases from V and 0 bases from J, with 13 bases between. There are 15 residues in the CDR3. The germline V gene encodes CDR1 SEHNR and CDR2 FQNEAQ (reference sequence). CDR3 in amino acids: CASSPRDTHQETQYF. The CDR3 bases are TGTGCCAGCAGCCCCCGGGACACACACCAAGAGACCCAGTACTTC.

This clonotype was detected many times. This chain uses TRBV11-2 with TRBJ1-1; D not certain. CDR3 size: 14 residues. The germline gives CDR1 SGHAT, CDR2 FQNNGV. V lost 5 bases and J lost 4, with 14 bases in between. CDR3 bases: TGTGCCAGCAGCCACCTCGGGCGGGGCACTGAAGCTTTCTTT. Amino acid sequence: CASSHLGRGTEAFF.

The chain joins TRBV10-3 to TRBJ1-2; 10 bases are shared with TRBD1. Trimming took 4 bases from V and 7 from J; bases not matched to a gene: 6. Germline CDR1 reads ENHRY; CDR2 reads SYGVKD. This CDR3 is built from 14 residues. CDR3 amino acids: CAISGTGGTAGYTF. CDR3 nucleotide sequence: TGTGCCATCAGTGGGACAGGGGGAACGGCTGGCTACACCTTC.

Note on this clonotype: A read error may be the cause here, since a much bigger clone is one base away. J is TRBJ2-5 and V is TRBV7-2, with 9 bases lining up with TRBD1. CDR3 size: 14 residues. Germline CDR1 is SGHTA and CDR2 is FQGNSA. CDR3 protein: CATSSGTGWETQYF. Written as DNA, the CDR3 is TGTGCCACCAGCTCCGGGACAGGGTGGGAGACCCAGTACTTC.

A note on this clonotype: This may be a read error, as it is one base from a much larger clone. This chain uses TRBV7-2 with TRBJ2-7; D possibly matches TRBD1 or TRBD2 (5 bases each). Germline assignment: CDR1 SGHTA and CDR2 FQGNSA. This CDR3 comprises 13 residues. CDR3 sequence: CATCPGPTYGQYF. The DNA of the CDR3 is TGTGCCACTTGTCCGGGACCCACCTACGGGCAGTACTTC.

The CDR3 nucleotides are TGCGCCAGCAGCTTGGATTCGGGGGTTCCCTACGAGCAGTACTTC. Its translation: CASSLDSGVPYEQYF. The chain recombines TRBV5-1 with TRBJ2-7; D possibly corresponds to TRBD2 (6 bases). Per the germline V gene, CDR1 is SGHRS and CDR2 is YFSETQ. V was pared by 0 bases and J by 2 bases, with 12 bases between. There are 15 residues in the CDR3.

This clonotype was picked up many times. The chain joins TRBV5-6 to TRBJ1-1; unclear D gene. Trimming left V 3 bases short and J 11 bases short, with 11 bases between. The CDR3 is made up of 11 amino acids. CDR1 and CDR2 from the germline V gene are SGHDT and YYEEEE. CDR3 sequence (DNA): TGTGCCAGCAGCTCGAGGAGGGAGGCTTTCTTT. Its protein product is CASSSRREAFF. Drawing the rest from reference TRBV5-6 and TRBJ1-1, the complete variable domain is DAGVTQSPTHLIKTRGQQVTLRCSPKSGHDTVSWYQQALGQGPQFIFQYYEEEERQRGNFPDRFSGHQFPNYSSELNVNALLLGDSALYLCASSSRREAFFGQGTRLTVV.

V and J are TRBV5-1 and TRBJ2-7, with 12 bases aligning to TRBD1. CDR1 is SGHRS, CDR2 YFSETQ, per germline. This CDR3 region has 18 residues. V lost 4 bases, J lost 2 bases, and 13 bases stayed unmatched. The CDR3 here is CASSGAFAGQGATYEQYF. The DNA for the CDR3 is TGCGCCAGCAGCGGGGCCTTTGCGGGACAGGGGGCGACCTACGAGCAGTACTTC.